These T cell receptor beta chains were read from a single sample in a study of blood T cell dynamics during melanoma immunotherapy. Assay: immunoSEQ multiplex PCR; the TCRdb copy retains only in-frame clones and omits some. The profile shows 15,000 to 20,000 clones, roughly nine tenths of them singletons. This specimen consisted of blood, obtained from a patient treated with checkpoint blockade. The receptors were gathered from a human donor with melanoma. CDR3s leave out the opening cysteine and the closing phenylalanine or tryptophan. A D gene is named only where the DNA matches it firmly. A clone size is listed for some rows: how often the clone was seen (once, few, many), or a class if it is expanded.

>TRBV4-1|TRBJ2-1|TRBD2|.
ASSQEGAGGYNEQF
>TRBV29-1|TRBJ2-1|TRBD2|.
SVEDPGLVHSEQF
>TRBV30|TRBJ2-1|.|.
AWSVRVWVGKGEQF
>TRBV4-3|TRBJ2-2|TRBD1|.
ASSPLPAGTENTGELF
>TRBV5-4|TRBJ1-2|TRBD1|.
ASSWDSLNYGYT
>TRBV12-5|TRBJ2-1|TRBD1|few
ASGLGTGGYNEQF
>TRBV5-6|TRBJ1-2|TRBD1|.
ASSLGTGGRSYT
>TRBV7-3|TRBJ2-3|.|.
ASSLTGLHQGTDTQY
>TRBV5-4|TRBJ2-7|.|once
ASSSPSRSPHEQY
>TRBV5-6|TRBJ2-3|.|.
ASSLFPREGDTQY
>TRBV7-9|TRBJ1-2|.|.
ASSYPGQNYGYT
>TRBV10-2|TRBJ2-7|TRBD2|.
ASRDGLAGADEQY
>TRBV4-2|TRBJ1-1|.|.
ASSRGGDLVAF
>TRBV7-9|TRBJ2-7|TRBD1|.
ASSPRAGTASYEQY
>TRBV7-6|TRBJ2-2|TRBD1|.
ASTRQGVVTGELF
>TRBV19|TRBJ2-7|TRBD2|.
ASSIVAGGYEQY
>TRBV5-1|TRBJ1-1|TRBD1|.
ASSLERGTGGLNTEAF
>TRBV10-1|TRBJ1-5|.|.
ASSDSSTGNNQPQH
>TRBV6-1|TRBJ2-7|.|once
ASSESPAAIGEQY
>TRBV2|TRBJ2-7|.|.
ASTTRRDDYEQY
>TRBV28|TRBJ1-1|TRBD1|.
ASSPRTGALYSEAF
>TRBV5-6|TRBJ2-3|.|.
ASSLALLSTDTQY
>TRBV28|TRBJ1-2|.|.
ASSSPPGAADSGYT
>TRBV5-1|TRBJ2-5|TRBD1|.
ASSLAIGQGTETQY
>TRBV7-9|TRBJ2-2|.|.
ASSRNGLVTGELF
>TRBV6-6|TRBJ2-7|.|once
ASSPDHFLPYEQY
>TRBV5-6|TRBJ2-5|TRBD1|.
ASSFGTVVQETQY
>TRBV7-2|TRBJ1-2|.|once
ASSLDQGRHRLNYGYT
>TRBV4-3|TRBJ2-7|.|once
ASSQEWVAGDRTYEQY
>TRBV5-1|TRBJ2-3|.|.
ASSSRTDTQY
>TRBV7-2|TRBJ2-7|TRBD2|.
ASSLGSGSFYEQY
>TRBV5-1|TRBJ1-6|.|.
ASSSELSYNSPLH
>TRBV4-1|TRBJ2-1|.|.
ASSQGGFGGQYNEQF
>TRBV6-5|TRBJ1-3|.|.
ASSYSRHRENTIY
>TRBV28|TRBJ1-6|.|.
ASSLPGSSFSYNSPLH
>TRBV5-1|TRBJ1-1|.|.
ASSPRQETFQSTEAF
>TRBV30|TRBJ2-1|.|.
AWSVPSGNEQF
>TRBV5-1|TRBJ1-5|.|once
ASSLTVNQPQH
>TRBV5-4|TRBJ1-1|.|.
ATSPGDTEAF
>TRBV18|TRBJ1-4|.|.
ASSPGEKLF
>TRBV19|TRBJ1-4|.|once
ASRPGASQEKLF
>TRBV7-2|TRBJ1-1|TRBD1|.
ASSWDRAVAEAF
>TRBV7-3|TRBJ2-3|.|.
ASSLGFTRGTDTQY
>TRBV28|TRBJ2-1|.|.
ASIGQAGYNEQF
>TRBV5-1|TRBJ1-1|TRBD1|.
ASSPGTVMNTEAF
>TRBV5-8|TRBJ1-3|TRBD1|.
ASSLGRGLSGNTIY
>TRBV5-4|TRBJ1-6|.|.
ASSPAETGYNSPLH
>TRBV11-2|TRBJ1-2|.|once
ASSLEAQGGGNYGYT
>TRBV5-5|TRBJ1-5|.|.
ASSLVGARQPQH
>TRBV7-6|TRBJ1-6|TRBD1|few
ASSLSPGGVSPLH
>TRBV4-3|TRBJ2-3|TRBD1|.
ASGLDRADTQY
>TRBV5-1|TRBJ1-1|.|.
ASSPTSGNTEAF
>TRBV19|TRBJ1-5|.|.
ASSIGQNNQPQH
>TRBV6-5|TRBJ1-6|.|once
ASSSDWSSYNSPLH